Below are 26 T cell receptor beta chains sequenced from a single sample in a study of identical twins. TCRdb analysed the 5' RACE reads with MiXCR anew, one entry per CDR3 protein. The repertoire holds 1.5 million to 2 million distinct CDR3 sequences, with under 35% as singletons. Sample: cord blood. These receptors were collected from a newborn girl in good health.

This CDR3 is CSARGRGRVYEQYF. In DNA form, the CDR3 reads TGCAGTGCTAGAGGTCGCGGGAGGGTTTACGAGCAGTACTTC. This chain uses TRBV20-1 with TRBJ2-7, with 9 bases aligning to TRBD2. Per the germline V gene, CDR1 is DFQATT and CDR2 is SNEGSKA (reference sequence). V was pared by 1 base and J by 4 bases, with 5 bases of the junction left unmatched. The CDR3 extends over 14 amino acids.

This chain joins TRBV4-2 and TRBJ2-4; no reliable D call. The DNA matches TRBJ2-7 better at its end, which makes the J call doubtful. The CDR3 is 14 residues long. Germline CDR1 reads LGHNA; CDR2 reads YNFKEQ. In DNA, the CDR3 is TGTGCCAGCAGCCACGAGCGTCGGAGCTACGAGCAGTACTTC. Residues: CASSHERRSYEQYF.

For the CDR3, the DNA is TGCGCCAGCAGCCCGATACGGACTAGCGGGACGAAAGAGACCCAGTACTTC. Translation: CASSPIRTSGTKETQYF. The J gene is TRBJ2-5, the V gene TRBV5-1; 12 bases align to TRBD2. V was pared by 4 bases and J by 3 bases, with 10 bases of the junction left unmatched. Germline values: CDR1 SGHRS, CDR2 YFSETQ. The length of the CDR3 is 17 residues.

This clonotype has just a few counts. The genes are TRBV3-1 and TRBJ2-7; D not certain. The germline V gene has CDR1 LGHDT and CDR2 YNNKEL (reference sequence). V was shortened by 0 bases and J by 3 bases, with 9 bases between the two germline ends. The CDR3 contains 14 residues. The CDR3 reads CASSQERARYEQYF. CDR3 in DNA: TGTGCCAGCAGCCAAGAGCGAGCGCGCTACGAGCAGTACTTC.

This clonotype was seen only a few times. The chain recombines TRBV29-1 with TRBJ2-3; 8 nucleotides agree with TRBD2. The trim removed 4 bases at V and 4 bases at J, leaving 10 bases unmatched. This CDR3 comprises 15 residues. CDR1 SQVTM and CDR2 ANQGSEA come from the germline V gene. The CDR3 DNA reads as TGCAGCGTTGGGGGCTTACGGGAGGGAGCAGATACGCAGTATTTT. This codes for CSVGGLREGADTQYF.

This clonotype turned up a few times. The chain uses TRBV5-4 and TRBJ2-3; either TRBD1 or TRBD2 may fit D (5 bases each). Trimming took 4 bases from V and 2 from J, leaving 14 bases between them. CDR3 length: 15 amino acids. Per the germline V gene, CDR1 is SGHNT and CDR2 is YYREEE (reference sequence). The CDR3 coding sequence is TGTGCCAGCAGCCCTGGGGCTAGCAACACAGATACGCAGTATTTT. The encoded protein is CASSPGASNTDTQYF.

J is TRBJ2-5 and V is TRBV5-1, with D possibly TRBD2 on 5 matching bases. With the DNA end fitting TRBJ2-7 better, the J assignment may be wrong. In germline, CDR1 is SGHRS, CDR2 YFSETQ. The CDR3 runs 14 residues. In DNA, the CDR3 is TGCGCCAGCAGCCCAACTAGAGGCATTCGCGAGCAGTACTTC. It codes for CASSPTRGIREQYF.

This clonotype was seen repeatedly, ten times or more. V gene TRBV29-1 combines with J gene TRBJ2-7; TRBD2 might be the D (6 bases). Germline V gives CDR1 SQVTM, CDR2 ANQGSEA. The CDR3 contains 12 residues. CDR3 amino acids: CRTGTSTYEQYF. In DNA form, the CDR3 reads TGCAGAACCGGGACTTCGACCTACGAGCAGTACTTC.

This clonotype was observed at least ten times. CDR3 coding DNA: TGCGCCAGCAGCCAAGCCTTCGTAGCCAAAAACATTCAGTACTTC. It encodes CASSQAFVAKNIQYF. The J gene is TRBJ2-4, the V gene TRBV4-1; D is unclear. This CDR3 comprises 15 residues. V lost 1 base to trimming and J lost 0 bases, with 7 bases between them. The germline V gene has CDR1 MGHRA and CDR2 YSYEKL.

V usage is TRBV29-1 and J usage is TRBJ2-7; 13 nucleotides align to TRBD2. Germline assignment: CDR1 SQVTM and CDR2 ANQGSEA. V shed 4 bases and J 6 bases; nucleotides not matched to a gene: 3. The CDR3 spans 13 residues. The CDR3 region is CSVARTSGSEQYF. In nucleotides, the CDR3 is TGCAGCGTTGCCCGGACTAGCGGGAGCGAGCAGTACTTC.

CDR3 nucleotide sequence: TGTGCCAGCAGTTTAAGTGGGATGGGTGGCACGCAGTATTTT. It codes for CASSLSGMGGTQYF. The genes are TRBV28 and TRBJ2-3, with no clear D. In germline, CDR1 is MDHEN, CDR2 SYDVKM. V shed 2 bases and J shed 9 bases, with 15 bases lying between them. The CDR3 length is 14 residues.

This clonotype was seen more than once but under ten times. V is TRBV29-1 and J is TRBJ2-5; 9 bases are shared with TRBD2. J was trimmed by 9 bases and V by 3 bases; bases with no gene match: 14. Germline V gene data show CDR1 as SQVTM and CDR2 as ANQGSEA. The length of the CDR3 is 15 residues. This CDR3 reads CSVDISSGQRGAQYF. DNA of the CDR3: TGCAGCGTTGATATCTCTAGCGGTCAGCGGGGGGCCCAGTACTTC. The whole variable domain, filled in from reference TRBV29-1 and TRBJ2-5, reads SAVISQKPSRDICQRGTSLTIQCQVDSQVTMMFWYRQQPGQSLTLIATANQGSEATYESGFVIDKFPISRPNLTFSTLTVSNMSPEDSSIYLCSVDISSGQRGAQYFGPGTRLLVL.

The chain recombines TRBV10-3 with TRBJ2-4, with TRBD1 matching 10 bases. The end of the DNA aligns better with TRBJ2-5, so the J call may be wrong. The CDR3 is 14 residues long. Germline V gene data show CDR1 as ENHRY and CDR2 as SYGVKD. CDR3: CAISGQGARETQYF. In DNA, the CDR3 is TGTGCCATCAGTGGACAGGGGGCGCGAGAGACCCAGTACTTC.

This clonotype was found a few times. The rearrangement uses TRBV20-1 and TRBJ1-1; D remains unclear. Per the germline V gene, CDR1 is DFQATT and CDR2 is SNEGSKA (reference sequence). CDR3 size: 13 residues. Trimming stripped 5 bases from V and 3 bases from J, with 13 bases between. CDR3 in DNA: TGCAGTGCTCCCTCTTCTCTCCACACTGAAGCTTTCTTT. Translating gives CSAPSSLHTEAFF.

This clonotype came up a few times. CDR3 bases: TGCGCCAGCAAGGTGGTCCTTAACTATGGCTACACCTTC. Its protein is CASKVVLNYGYTF. The chain recombines TRBV4-1 with TRBJ1-2; D is unclear. Germline V gene lookup returns CDR1 MGHRA and CDR2 YSYEKL. The CDR3 sequence is 13 residues long. Deletions cut 7 bases from V and 1 base from J, with 10 bases between.

This chain connects TRBV24-1 to TRBJ2-3; weak D call: TRBD1 (5 bases). Trimming took 2 bases from V and 14 from J, leaving 16 bases between them. Germline V gene sequence: CDR1 KGHDR, CDR2 SFDVKD. The CDR3 is 13 amino acids. The CDR3 DNA reads as TGTGCCACCAGTGATTGGGATAGCTGGGGCCCGTATTTT. Its translation is CATSDWDSWGPYF.

V usage is TRBV27 and J usage is TRBJ1-1; tentatively, D is TRBD1 (6 bases). Germline CDR1 and CDR2: MNHEY and SMNVEV (reference sequence). The length of the CDR3 is 17 residues. Between the trimmed V and J ends, which lost 5 bases and 2 bases, there was a span of 21 bases. The DNA of the CDR3 is TGTGCCAGCAGTCTTCCTCACCCGGGACACATAAACACTGAAGCTTTCTTT. This sequence encodes CASSLPHPGHINTEAFF.

This sequence joins TRBV11-2 and TRBJ2-5, with TRBD2 identical over 10 bases. Germline V gives CDR1 SGHAT, CDR2 FQNNGV. Germline trimming cut 6 bases from V and 0 bases from J; bases unmatched to any gene: 7. CDR3 size: 16 residues. CDR3 bases: TGTGCCAGCAGAGGAGAGACTAGCGGGTACCAAGAGACCCAGTACTTC. Protein sequence: CASRGETSGYQETQYF.

This clonotype was seen a handful of times. The gene calls are TRBV6-1 and TRBJ1-5; D remains unclear. Germline loops: CDR1 MNHNS, CDR2 SASEGT. The CDR3 length is 18 residues. Trimming stripped 1 base from V and 2 bases from J, with 18 bases between. The CDR3 here is CASSEVWAGKGRNQPQHF. In nucleotides, the CDR3 is TGTGCCAGCAGTGAAGTTTGGGCAGGAAAAGGGCGCAATCAGCCCCAGCATTTT.

J is TRBJ2-1 and V is TRBV7-2; D is perhaps TRBD2 (5 bases). This CDR3 region has 14 residues. Deletions cut 2 bases from V and 8 bases from J, with 13 bases between. The germline V gene has CDR1 SGHTA and CDR2 FQGNSA. The CDR3 sequence: CASSLPPVAYEQFF. CDR3 sequence (DNA): TGTGCCAGCAGCTTACCCCCCGTAGCGTATGAGCAGTTCTTC.

This clonotype appeared once. It may be a read error: a sequence one base away is much more abundant. The chain joins TRBV9 to TRBJ2-7; unclear D gene. Germline CDR1 and CDR2: SGDLS and YYNGEE. The CDR3 is 14 amino acids. V was cut by 0 bases and J by 0 bases, with 7 bases left in between. CDR3 residues: CASSVEQSSYEQYF. As DNA, the CDR3 is TGTGCCAGCAGCGTAGAACAGAGCTCCTACGAGCAGTACTTC.

The rearrangement links TRBV15 to TRBJ2-5, with D maybe TRBD1 (5 bases). The J call could be wrong; TRBJ2-7 is a better fit for the DNA end. Germline V gene sequence: CDR1 LNHNV, CDR2 YYDKDF (reference sequence). CDR3 length equals 14 residues. The CDR3 DNA reads TGTGCCACCAGCATAAATTTCTTTGGGGCCGAGCAGTACTTC. Amino acids: CATSINFFGAEQYF.

The CDR3 region is CASSVLDRYQETQYF. The CDR3 bases are TGTGCCAGCAGCGTCCTCGACAGGTACCAAGAGACCCAGTACTTC. This chain connects TRBV9 to TRBJ2-5; D possibly corresponds to TRBD1 (6 bases). V was trimmed by 2 bases and J by 0 bases, leaving 11 bases between them. This CDR3 has 15 amino acids. Germline assignment: CDR1 SGDLS and CDR2 YYNGEE.

This clonotype was seen more than once but under ten times. This CDR3 is CASRAGTGNEKLFF. For the CDR3, the DNA is TGTGCCAGCAGGGCAGGGACAGGGAATGAAAAACTGTTTTTT. The gene calls are TRBV6-1 and TRBJ1-4, with 9 bases matching TRBD1. This CDR3 comprises 14 residues. Germline CDR1 MNHNS, CDR2 SASEGT. The V segment lost 6 bases and the J segment 5 bases; nucleotides outside the gene matches: 4.

This clonotype has a handful of counts. The rearrangement joins TRBV24-1 to TRBJ2-3, with D unclear. V lost 0 bases to trimming and J lost 4 bases, with 13 bases between them. Germline V gives CDR1 KGHDR, CDR2 SFDVKD. The CDR3 totals 16 residues. CDR3: CATSDLGSPDADTQYF. The CDR3 coding sequence is TGTGCCACCAGTGATTTGGGCAGCCCCGACGCAGATACGCAGTATTTT.

This clonotype was picked up a small number of times. V gene TRBV27 combines with J gene TRBJ2-1, with unresolved D. Germline assignment: CDR1 MNHEY and CDR2 SMNVEV (reference sequence). V was clipped by 5 bases and J by 4 bases, with 9 bases between them. This CDR3 region has 13 residues. CDR3 loop: CASSPTHYNEQFF. The CDR3 DNA sequence: TGTGCCAGCAGTCCGACTCATTACAATGAGCAGTTCTTC.